This T cell receptor beta chain originates from a study of regulatory T cells in long-lasting Graves disease. General study results and limits: Persistent patients had a count of shared public clonotypes (2,741) that exceeded that of new patients (about 870). Persistent disease favored TRBV28, TRBJ1-2 and TRBJ2-5. Sample size was small, which may have lowered accuracy.

Germline lookup yields CDR1 MNHNS and CDR2 SASEGT. V was shortened by 7 bases and J by 0 bases, with 18 bases between the two germline ends. The CDR3 runs 16 residues. Regarding time point: persistent/refractory GD, antithyroid drugs over 5 years with positive TRAb. PBMCs were the source of the RNA used for TCR sequencing. Graves' disease diagnosis relied on American Thyroid Association guidelines. The sample holds a few counts of this clonotype. Its antigen is not known. To make TCR beta libraries, researchers used iRepertoire HTBI primers and Arm-PCR of CDR3 regions. Each CDR3 protein is one row after TCRdb ran MiXCR on the multiplex PCR reads. Of 400,000 to 600,000 distinct CDR3 sequences listed, 20% to 25% were seen once; the top ten hold 7% to 9%.

The rearrangement links TRBV6-1 to TRBJ1-1; TRBD1 might be the D (5 bases). This receptor was identified in a female donor with Graves disease. Sequences were derived from peripheral blood mononuclear cells (PBMCs), sampled when the disease was refractory, from a patient treated with antithyroid drugs. The CDR3 reads CASTVGVIVMNTEAFF. The CDR3 coding sequence is TGTGCCAGCACCGTGGGGGTCATAGTGATGAACACTGAAGCTTTCTTT.